This T cell receptor beta chain was recorded in a study of shared clonotypes between healthy human individuals. Study-level findings and limits: Non-shared clonotypes were found to have lower generation probabilities than the clonotypes that were shared by all four of the sorted-subset donors.

J gave up 4 bases and V 3 bases, and 9 bases lay outside the gene matches. From germline, CDR1 is WNHNN and CDR2 SYGVQD (reference sequence). The CDR3 length is 16 residues. Naive CD8 populations comprised CD45RO-negative cells positively selected for CCR7, excluding terminally differentiated effector memory CD45RA+ cells. Methods used by the authors: Junction-only immunoSEQ sequences carried no quality scores, so filtering differed. Method: immunoSEQ multiplex PCR; TCRdb's copy keeps in-frame clones and lacks some. Clonal size and the V and J genes are those of that table, whereas D and trimming came from the DNA. The repertoire includes some 800,000 clones, about 92% of them detected once, and about 24% sits in the top ten. As for this clone: The antigen remains unidentified.

The receptor's source is a man in his thirties or forties in good health. The sequenced sample consisted of naive CD8+ T cells sorted from blood. The chain joins TRBV10-1 to TRBJ2-7; TRBD2 matches at 10 bases. The CDR3 loop reads CASSDGLAAPPYEQYF. DNA of the CDR3: TGCGCCAGCAGTGATGGACTAGCGGCCCCCCCTTACGAGCAGTACTTC.